The 27 T cell receptor beta chains presented below share a single source sample, sequenced in a study of blood T cell repertoires in COVID-19. Clones were read by immunoSEQ multiplex PCR, and TCRdb kept only the in-frame ones, dropping some. The sample lists approximately 170,000 clones; 70% to 85% were seen once. The sequenced sample was peripheral blood. The receptors come from a man in his fifties or sixties who had recovered from COVID-19.

CDR3 loop: CASSGGQGVTGNTIYF. In DNA form, the CDR3 reads TGTGCCAGCAGCGGTGGACAGGGAGTAACTGGAAACACCATATATTTT. V usage is TRBV9 and J usage is TRBJ1-3, with 8 bases that match TRBD1. V shed 3 bases and J 2 bases; nucleotides not matched to a gene: 7. CDR1 is SGDLS, CDR2 YYNGEE, per germline. The CDR3 contains 16 residues. Complete variable domain (other parts from reference TRBV9 and TRBJ1-3): DSGVTQTPKHLITATGQRVTLRCSPRSGDLSVYWYQQSLDQGLQFLIQYYNGEERAKGNILERFSAQQFPDLHSELNLSSLELGDSALYFCASSGGQGVTGNTIYFGEGSWLTVV.

This chain joins TRBV18 and TRBJ1-1; D not resolved. The germline V and J ends were trimmed by 1 base and 1 base, with 25 bases remaining between them. The V gene's germline CDR1 is KGHSH and CDR2 LQKENI. The CDR3 is made up of 20 amino acids. CDR3 region: CASSPQDSALGSRGNTEAFF. In DNA, the CDR3 is TGTGCCAGCTCACCACAGGATTCGGCCTTAGGGAGCCGGGGGAACACTGAAGCTTTCTTT.

The chain recombines TRBV4-3 with TRBJ1-1, with D hard to call. The CDR3 covers 16 residues. The V end lost 5 bases, the J end lost 4 bases, and 20 bases lay between the germline ends. CDR1 is LGHNA, CDR2 YSLEER, per germline. CDR3 nucleotide sequence: TGCGCCAGCAGCAGGAGGTCATCCCAGAGTGGCACTGAAGCTTTCTTT. Amino acid sequence: CASSRRSSQSGTEAFF.

The chain uses TRBV10-3 and TRBJ1-2; D is uncertain. Per germline, CDR1 ENHRY and CDR2 SYGVKD. CDR3 size: 12 residues. The germline V and J ends were trimmed by 1 base and 4 bases, with 4 bases remaining between them. The CDR3, as DNA: TGTGCCATCAGTGAGTACAGCTATGGCTACACCTTC. It is translated as CAISEYSYGYTF.

The chain links TRBV5-5 to TRBJ2-1; 10 nucleotides line up with TRBD1. Looked up from germline, CDR1 is SGHKS and CDR2 is YYEKEE (reference sequence). Unmatched junction bases numbered 7, after V lost 3 bases and J lost 7 bases. There are 15 residues in the CDR3. CDR3 in DNA: TGTGCCAGCAGCTGGGGACAGGGGAGAACGAATGAGCAGTTCTTC. This translates into CASSWGQGRTNEQFF.

The chain carries TRBV7-3 and TRBJ1-5; 9 bases agree with TRBD1. V shed 5 bases and J 4 bases; nucleotides not matched to a gene: 6. The germline gives CDR1 SGHTA, CDR2 FQGTGA. The CDR3 sequence is 15 residues long. DNA of the CDR3: TGTGCCAGCAGCCTGGACAGGGGACCAAATCAGCCCCAGCATTTT. Protein sequence: CASSLDRGPNQPQHF.

V is TRBV5-1 and J is TRBJ1-1, with D uncertain. The CDR3 runs 12 residues. Per the germline V gene, CDR1 is SGHRS and CDR2 is YFSETQ. Trimming stripped 7 bases from V and 1 base from J, with 8 bases between. The CDR3 loop is CASGQANTEAFF. In nucleotides, the CDR3 is TGCGCCAGCGGTCAGGCGAACACTGAAGCTTTCTTT. Full variable domain (remainder filled in from reference TRBV5-1 and TRBJ1-1): KAGVTQTPRYLIKTRGQQVTLSCSPISGHRSVSWYQQTPGQGLQFLFEYFSETQRNKGNFPGRFSGRQFSNSRSEMNVSTLELGDSALYLCASGQANTEAFFGQGTRLTVV.

This chain links TRBV11-3 with TRBJ1-1; the D is unclear. The CDR3 runs to 15 residues. The germline V and J ends were trimmed by 5 bases and 5 bases, with 18 bases remaining between them. The V gene's germline CDR1 is SGHNT and CDR2 YENEEA. CDR3 protein: CASSPPSERGTEAFF. CDR3 bases: TGTGCCAGCAGCCCCCCATCTGAGAGAGGGACTGAAGCTTTCTTT.

The V gene is TRBV19, the J gene TRBJ1-3; D is unclear. CDR1 and CDR2 from the germline V gene are LNHDA and SQIVND (reference sequence). The CDR3 runs to 14 residues. V was cut by 3 bases and J by 0 bases, with 6 bases left in between. The chain's CDR3 is CASSIAVSGNTIYF. Here the CDR3 DNA reads TGTGCCAGTAGTATTGCAGTCTCTGGAAACACCATATATTTT.

This clone has just a few counts. The chain joins TRBV23-1 to TRBJ2-7; 7 bases line up with TRBD1. TRBV23-1 is filed as an ORF, its function uncertain. The V segment lost 2 bases and the J segment 3 bases; nucleotides outside the gene matches: 7. The CDR3 runs 15 residues. The CDR3 DNA reads TGCGCCAGCAGTCAACACAGGGGCCCTTACTACGAGCAGTACTTC. Protein: CASSQHRGPYYEQYF.

The chain carries TRBV6-2 or TRBV6-3 and TRBJ2-2; D is unresolved. Germline V gives CDR1 MNHEY, CDR2 SVGEGT. The CDR3 extends over 15 amino acids. V was trimmed by 2 bases and J by 4 bases, leaving 11 bases between them. The CDR3 sequence: CASSYPYETTGELFF. In DNA, the CDR3 is TGTGCCAGCAGTTACCCCTACGAAACCACCGGGGAGCTGTTTTTT.

The rearrangement links TRBV29-1 to TRBJ2-7; 9 bases agree with TRBD2. Germline V gene lookup returns CDR1 SQVTM and CDR2 ANQGSEA. With 4 bases clipped from V and 2 bases from J, the junction kept 3 bases outside the gene matches. The CDR3 loop spans 13 amino acids. CDR3 DNA sequence: TGCAGCGTTGTAGCGGGGGACACCTACGAGCAGTACTTC. Its protein product is CSVVAGDTYEQYF.

J is TRBJ2-3 and V is TRBV9; 8 bases align to TRBD2. Trimming at V came to 7 bases and at J to 5 bases, leaving 9 bases not matched to a gene. This CDR3 comprises 14 residues. Germline V gene lookup returns CDR1 SGDLS and CDR2 YYNGEE. The DNA for the CDR3 is TGTGCCAGCGCCGGGGGGGCCACGGTAGATACGCAGTATTTT. This gives the protein CASAGGATVDTQYF.

This chain connects TRBV7-8 to TRBJ2-7; 10 nucleotides match TRBD1. This CDR3 has 15 residues. V lost 3 bases, J lost 2 bases, and 4 bases stayed unmatched. CDR1 and CDR2 from the germline V gene are SGHVS and FQNEAQ. Written as DNA, the CDR3 is TGTGCCAGCAGCTTTGGGGGACAGGGGCCCTACGAGCAGTACTTC. This encodes CASSFGGQGPYEQYF.

Note on this clone: Other nucleotide sequences in the sample specify the same CDR3. The rearrangement uses TRBV30 and TRBJ1-1, with a tentative D call TRBD1 (5 bases). Trimming cost V 1 base and J 4 bases, with 7 bases left between them. Germline V CDR1 and CDR2: GTSNPN, SVGIG (reference sequence). The CDR3 has 12 amino acids. CDR3 in DNA: TGTGCCTGGAGTGGGGGCGGCACTGAAGCTTTCTTT. Its translation: CAWSGGGTEAFF.

The V call is TRBV24-1, the J call TRBJ2-5, with TRBD1 matching over 11 bases. V shed 5 bases, J shed 2 bases, and the junction held 6 bases outside the gene matches. CDR3 length: 16 amino acids. CDR1 is KGHDR and CDR2 is SFDVKD in the germline V gene. CDR3 sequence reads: CATSARTGGRQETQYF. The CDR3, as DNA: TGTGCCACCAGTGCGAGGACAGGGGGCCGGCAAGAGACCCAGTACTTC.

V usage is TRBV2 and J usage is TRBJ1-2, with D possibly matching TRBD1 (6 bases). The V and J ends lost 4 bases and 3 bases respectively, with 15 bases between them. The CDR3 totals 15 residues. The germline V gene encodes CDR1 SNHLY and CDR2 FYNNEI. The CDR3 nucleotides read TGTGCCAGCAGTGTCTTTGGGGGCTACCACTATGGCTACACCTTC. The encoded protein is CASSVFGGYHYGYTF.

This clone was observed once. The chain uses TRBV12-3 or TRBV12-4 and TRBJ1-2; D is ambiguous. The CDR3 consists of 12 residues. V was shortened by 2 bases and J by 5 bases, with 6 bases between the two germline ends. CDR3 sequence reads: CASSLQWYGYTF. CDR3 DNA sequence: TGTGCCAGCAGTTTACAGTGGTATGGCTACACCTTC.

The chain links TRBV5-1 to TRBJ1-1; 9 bases align to TRBD1. J was trimmed by 0 bases and V by 2 bases; bases with no gene match: 5. Germline CDR1 is SGHRS and CDR2 is YFSETQ. The CDR3 runs 16 residues. CDR3 sequence: CASSLRQGGMNTEAFF. In DNA, the CDR3 is TGCGCCAGCAGCTTACGACAGGGGGGGATGAACACTGAAGCTTTCTTT.

This clone was seen a handful of times. The genes are TRBV5-1 and TRBJ2-2; possibly TRBD2 for D (5 bases). Germline CDR1 SGHRS, CDR2 YFSETQ. The germline V and J ends were trimmed by 2 bases and 1 base, with 9 bases remaining between them. The CDR3 runs to 15 residues. The CDR3 loop reads CASSFGAGNTGELFF. CDR3 nucleotides: TGCGCCAGCAGCTTCGGCGCGGGGAACACCGGGGAGCTGTTTTTT. Full variable domain (missing parts from reference TRBV5-1 and TRBJ2-2): KAGVTQTPRYLIKTRGQQVTLSCSPISGHRSVSWYQQTPGQGLQFLFEYFSETQRNKGNFPGRFSGRQFSNSRSEMNVSTLELGDSALYLCASSFGAGNTGELFFGEGSRLTVL.

The chain combines TRBV7-2 with TRBJ2-5; D may be TRBD1 (6 bases). Germline CDR1 is SGHTA and CDR2 is FQGNSA. V was pared by 1 base and J by 5 bases, with 17 bases between. The CDR3 loop spans 16 amino acids. The CDR3 sequence is CASSLVGATMGETQYF. CDR3 sequence (DNA): TGTGCCAGCAGCTTAGTGGGGGCAACTATGGGGGAGACCCAGTACTTC.

The chain carries TRBV5-6 and TRBJ1-1, with D possibly TRBD1 on 5 matching bases. Per germline, CDR1 SGHDT and CDR2 YYEEEE. The CDR3 has 14 amino acids. V dropped 0 bases and J dropped 2 bases, with 8 bases sitting between them. CDR3 coding DNA: TGTGCCAGCAGCTTGGTTAGGGGCAACACTGAAGCTTTCTTT. It translates to CASSLVRGNTEAFF.

This chain links TRBV5-4 with TRBJ2-7; D is possibly TRBD2 (7 bases). The CDR3 runs to 12 residues. Trimming left V 9 bases short and J 6 bases short, with 16 bases between. Germline loops: CDR1 SGHNT, CDR2 YYREEE (reference sequence). CDR3 DNA: TGTGCCATCGGGGCAGGGGAGGGCGAGCAGTACTTC. Its protein product is CAIGAGEGEQYF.

The gene calls are TRBV11-2 and TRBJ2-3; 8 bases align to TRBD1. Trimming cost V 5 bases and J 4 bases; bases outside gene matches: 5. Germline CDR1 reads SGHAT; CDR2 reads FQNNGV. The CDR3 is 14 residues long. The CDR3 loop reads CASSPPDRADTQYF. The CDR3 coding sequence is TGTGCCAGCAGCCCTCCGGACAGGGCAGATACGCAGTATTTT.

This clone was seen a handful of times. This chain joins TRBV10-3 and TRBJ2-3; a weak D match, TRBD2 (7 bases). The germline CDR1 and CDR2 sequences are ENHRY and SYGVKD. Trimming took off 2 bases at V and 3 bases at J, with 12 bases between the two ends. The CDR3 is 15 residues long. CDR3 residues: CAISEVGGPTDTQYF. The CDR3, as DNA: TGTGCCATCAGTGAGGTGGGGGGGCCTACAGATACGCAGTATTTT.

This chain links TRBV6-5 with TRBJ1-1, with 7 bases aligning to TRBD1. The CDR3 spans 15 residues. CDR1 and CDR2 (germline): MNHEY, SVGAGI. Trimming cost V 8 bases and J 3 bases; bases outside gene matches: 12. The CDR3 DNA reads as TGTGCCAGCCTACCCGGACAGGTTACGGACACTGAAGCTTTCTTT. It translates to CASLPGQVTDTEAFF.

The V call is TRBV19, the J call TRBJ1-6; 8 bases are a match to TRBD1. The CDR3 sequence is 13 residues long. Trimming took 8 bases from V and 8 from J; bases not matched to a gene: 5. CDR1 is LNHDA, CDR2 SQIVND, per germline (reference sequence). As DNA, the CDR3 is TGTGCCAGTCGACAGGGGCTGGATTCACCCCTCCACTTT. Residues: CASRQGLDSPLHF.